One and the same sample provided the 8 T cell receptor beta chains below, sequenced in a study of human T cells and chemical hapten exposure. TCRdb fed the RACE reads into MiXCR, producing one record per CDR3 protein. The sample consists of 97,000 or so distinct CDR3 sequences, roughly 27% of them appearing once. The time point here: patch test 3, about 24 weeks after DPC sensitization. Treatment defined: therapeutic diphenylcyclopropenone sensitization with weekly scalp DPC. The material sequenced was whole blood, taken in connection with sensitization to the hapten diphenylcyclopropenone (DPC). These receptors came from a man aged 35-49 years with alopecia areata. Some clones in this sample may be carry-over from other donors' samples.

This clonotype was observed once. CDR3 sequence (DNA): TGTGCCAGCAGTTTAGCAGTAGGGGCCGGTGGCTACACCTTC. Translation gives CASSLAVGAGGYTF. The rearrangement joins TRBV12-3 or TRBV12-4 to TRBJ1-2, with D perhaps matching TRBD1 (5 bases). V dropped 0 bases and J dropped 7 bases, with 12 bases sitting between them. This CDR3 has 14 amino acids.

This clonotype was recorded at least ten times. The chain couples TRBV20-1 to TRBJ2-1; 14 nucleotides match TRBD2. CDR3 length: 16 residues. Germline values: CDR1 DFQATT, CDR2 SNEGSKA (reference sequence). J lost 8 bases, V lost 3 bases, and 9 bases had no gene match. The CDR3 is CSARNPTSGRGHEQFF. CDR3 coding DNA: TGCAGTGCTAGGAATCCGACTAGCGGGAGGGGACATGAGCAGTTCTTC.

The genes are TRBV6-2 or TRBV6-3 and TRBJ2-7; 8 bases map to TRBD1. The CDR3 is 15 residues long. J lost 0 bases, V lost 6 bases, and 7 bases had no gene match. In germline, CDR1 is MNHEY, CDR2 SVGEGT. The chain's CDR3 is CASSSTGELSYEQYF. The CDR3 nucleotides read TGTGCCAGCAGCTCGACAGGGGAACTCTCCTACGAGCAGTACTTC.

The DNA for the CDR3 is TGTGCCAGCAGTTTTCAGGGACTTAACTATGGCTACACCTTC. It translates to CASSFQGLNYGYTF. The chain couples TRBV12-3 or TRBV12-4 to TRBJ1-2; tentative D call: TRBD1 (5 bases). With 3 bases removed from V and 1 base from J, the gap between germline ends came to 9 bases. The CDR3 covers 14 residues.

This chain uses TRBV25-1 with TRBJ2-7; D tentatively fits TRBD1 or TRBD2 (5 bases each). The V and J ends lost 5 bases and 3 bases respectively, with 17 bases between them. CDR1 is MGHDK and CDR2 is SYGVNS in the germline V gene. The CDR3 runs to 15 residues. CDR3 nucleotides: TGTGCCAGCAGTCCCCCGGGGCTCCTGGACTACGAGCAGTACTTC. Translating it yields CASSPPGLLDYEQYF.

The chain employs TRBV2 and TRBJ2-7; D tentatively fits TRBD1 or TRBD2 (6 bases each). This CDR3 has 16 amino acids. Trimming shortened V by 3 bases and J by 0 bases, and 15 bases separated the two germline ends. Germline V gene sequence: CDR1 SNHLY, CDR2 FYNNEI. As DNA, the CDR3 is TGTGCCAGCAGTGACTTAACGCGGGACACCTCCTACGAGCAGTACTTC. It encodes CASSDLTRDTSYEQYF.

V and J are TRBV27 and TRBJ1-1; perhaps TRBD1 as D (5 bases). Germline V gene sequence: CDR1 MNHEY, CDR2 SMNVEV (reference sequence). The CDR3 is 13 amino acids. Trimming left V 6 bases short and J 3 bases short, with 11 bases between. This CDR3 reads CASSWTGDTEAFF. The CDR3 nucleotides read TGTGCCAGCAGCTGGACGGGGGACACTGAAGCTTTCTTT.

The chain's CDR3 is CASSVSPATGNTIYF. As DNA, the CDR3 is TGTGCCAGCAGCGTCAGCCCGGCCACTGGAAACACCATATATTTT. The chain combines TRBV9 with TRBJ1-3; no clear D. Germline CDR1 SGDLS, CDR2 YYNGEE. The CDR3 length is 15 residues. The V and J ends lost 2 bases and 2 bases respectively, with 11 bases between them.